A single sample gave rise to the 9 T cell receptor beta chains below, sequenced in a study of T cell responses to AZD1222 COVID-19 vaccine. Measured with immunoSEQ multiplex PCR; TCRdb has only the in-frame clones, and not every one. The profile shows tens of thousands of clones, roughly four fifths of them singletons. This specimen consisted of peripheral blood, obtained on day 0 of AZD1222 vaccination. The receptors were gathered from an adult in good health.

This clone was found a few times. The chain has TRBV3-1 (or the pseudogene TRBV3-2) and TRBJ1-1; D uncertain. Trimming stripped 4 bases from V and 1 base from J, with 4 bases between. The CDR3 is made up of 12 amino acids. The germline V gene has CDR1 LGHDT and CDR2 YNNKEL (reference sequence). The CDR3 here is CASSRANTEAFF. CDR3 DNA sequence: TGTGCCAGCAGCCGAGCGAACACTGAAGCTTTCTTT.

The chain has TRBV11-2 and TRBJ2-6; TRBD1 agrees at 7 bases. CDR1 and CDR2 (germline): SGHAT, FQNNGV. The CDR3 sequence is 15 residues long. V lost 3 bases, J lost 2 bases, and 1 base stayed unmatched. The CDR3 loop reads CASSFQGAGANVLTF. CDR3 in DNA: TGTGCCAGCAGCTTCCAGGGGGCTGGGGCCAACGTCCTGACTTTC.

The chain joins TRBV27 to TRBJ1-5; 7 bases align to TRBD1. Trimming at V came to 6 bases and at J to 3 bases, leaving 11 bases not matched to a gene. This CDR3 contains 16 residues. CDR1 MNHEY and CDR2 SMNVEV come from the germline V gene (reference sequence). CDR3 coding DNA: TGTGCCAGCAGCCAAAACCCGGGACAGCTCAATCAGCCCCAGCATTTT. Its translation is CASSQNPGQLNQPQHF.

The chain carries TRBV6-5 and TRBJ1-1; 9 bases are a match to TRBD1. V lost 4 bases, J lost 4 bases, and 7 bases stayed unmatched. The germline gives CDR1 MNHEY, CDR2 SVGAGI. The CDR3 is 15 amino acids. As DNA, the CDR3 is TGTGCCAGCAGTTCCCCGGGACAGGGAAGCACTGAAGCTTTCTTT. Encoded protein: CASSSPGQGSTEAFF.

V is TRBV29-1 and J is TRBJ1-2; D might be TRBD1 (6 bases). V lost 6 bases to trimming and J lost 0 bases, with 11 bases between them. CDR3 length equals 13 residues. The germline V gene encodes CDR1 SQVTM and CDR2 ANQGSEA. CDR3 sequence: CSVRTAPNYGYTF. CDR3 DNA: TGCAGCGTGAGGACAGCCCCTAACTATGGCTACACCTTC.

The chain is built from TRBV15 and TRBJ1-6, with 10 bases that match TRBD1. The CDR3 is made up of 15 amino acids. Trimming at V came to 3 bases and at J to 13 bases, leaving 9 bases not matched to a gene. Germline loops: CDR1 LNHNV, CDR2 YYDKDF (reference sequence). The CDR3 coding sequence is TGTGCCACCAGCAGCACCGGGACAGGGGCTCCCCCCCTCCACTTT. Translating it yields CATSSTGTGAPPLHF.

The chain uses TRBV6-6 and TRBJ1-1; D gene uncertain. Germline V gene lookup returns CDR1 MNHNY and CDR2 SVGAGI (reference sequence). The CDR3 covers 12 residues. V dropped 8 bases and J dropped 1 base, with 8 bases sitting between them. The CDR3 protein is CASLNGNTEAFF. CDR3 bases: TGTGCCAGCCTCAATGGGAACACTGAAGCTTTCTTT.

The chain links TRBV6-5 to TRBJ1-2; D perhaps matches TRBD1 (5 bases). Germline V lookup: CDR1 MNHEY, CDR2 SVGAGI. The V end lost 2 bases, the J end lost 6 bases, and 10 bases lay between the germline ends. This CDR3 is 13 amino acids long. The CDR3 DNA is TGTGCCAGCAGTTACCGCAGGGAGGATGGCTACACCTTC. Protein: CASSYRREDGYTF.

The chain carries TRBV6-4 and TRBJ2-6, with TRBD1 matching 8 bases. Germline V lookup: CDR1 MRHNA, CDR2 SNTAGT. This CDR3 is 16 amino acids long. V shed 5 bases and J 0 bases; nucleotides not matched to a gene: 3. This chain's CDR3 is CASSSTGDSGANVLTF. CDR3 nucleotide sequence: TGTGCCAGCAGTTCGACAGGGGACTCTGGGGCCAACGTCCTGACTTTC.